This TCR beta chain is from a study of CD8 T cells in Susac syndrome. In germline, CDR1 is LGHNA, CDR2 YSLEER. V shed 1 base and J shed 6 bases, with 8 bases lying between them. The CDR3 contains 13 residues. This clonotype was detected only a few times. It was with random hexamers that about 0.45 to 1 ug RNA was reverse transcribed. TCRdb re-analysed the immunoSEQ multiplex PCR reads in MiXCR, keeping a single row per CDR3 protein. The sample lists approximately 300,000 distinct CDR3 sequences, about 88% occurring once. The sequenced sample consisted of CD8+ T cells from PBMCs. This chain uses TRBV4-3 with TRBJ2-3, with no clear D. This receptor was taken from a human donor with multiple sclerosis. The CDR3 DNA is TGCGCCAGCAGCCAAGTCTTGGAGGATACGCAGTATTTT. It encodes CASSQVLEDTQYF.